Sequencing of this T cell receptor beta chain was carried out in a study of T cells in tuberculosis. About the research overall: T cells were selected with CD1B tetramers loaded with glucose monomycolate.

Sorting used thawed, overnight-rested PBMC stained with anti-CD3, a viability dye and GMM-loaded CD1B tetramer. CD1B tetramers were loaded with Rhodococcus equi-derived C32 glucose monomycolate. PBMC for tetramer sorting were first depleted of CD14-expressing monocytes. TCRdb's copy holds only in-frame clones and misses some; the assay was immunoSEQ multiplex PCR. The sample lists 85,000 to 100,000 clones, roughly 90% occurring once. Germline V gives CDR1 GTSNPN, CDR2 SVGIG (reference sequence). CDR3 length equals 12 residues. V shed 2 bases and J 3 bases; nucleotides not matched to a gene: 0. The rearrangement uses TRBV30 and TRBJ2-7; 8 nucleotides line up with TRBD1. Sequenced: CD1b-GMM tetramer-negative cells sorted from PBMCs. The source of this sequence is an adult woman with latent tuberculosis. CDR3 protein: CAWSTGGYEQYF. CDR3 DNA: TGTGCCTGGAGTACAGGGGGCTACGAGCAGTACTTC.